This T cell receptor (beta chain) was sequenced for a study of T cell repertoires in cytomegalovirus infection. Study summary: Through public TCR beta signatures, both CMV infection and matching HLA type were indicated.

Findings of the study overall: CMV carriers having the relevant HLA were flagged by cumulative public TCR beta family frequency. The response measured ex vivo was dominated by TCR beta clonotypes (HLA-C-restricted and CMV-specific).

In TCRdb, the reads were re-called with MiXCR into one record per CDR3 protein. The table shows roughly 280,000 distinct CDR3 sequences, with roughly 15% occurring only once. This clonotype appeared many times. The antigen is unknown. The germline V gene encodes CDR1 MNHNS and CDR2 SASEGT. The CDR3 is 15 residues long. Trimming cost V 6 bases and J 0 bases; bases outside gene matches: 5. This chain links TRBV6-1 with TRBJ2-1; 7 positions match TRBD1. The sequenced material came from PBMCs. The sequence was obtained from a human donor in good health (CMV status not recorded). Some clones in this sample may be carry-over from other donors' samples. CDR3 sequence: CASSRRQGSYNEQFF. The DNA for the CDR3 is TGTGCCAGCAGCCGACGACAGGGCTCCTACAATGAGCAGTTCTTC.